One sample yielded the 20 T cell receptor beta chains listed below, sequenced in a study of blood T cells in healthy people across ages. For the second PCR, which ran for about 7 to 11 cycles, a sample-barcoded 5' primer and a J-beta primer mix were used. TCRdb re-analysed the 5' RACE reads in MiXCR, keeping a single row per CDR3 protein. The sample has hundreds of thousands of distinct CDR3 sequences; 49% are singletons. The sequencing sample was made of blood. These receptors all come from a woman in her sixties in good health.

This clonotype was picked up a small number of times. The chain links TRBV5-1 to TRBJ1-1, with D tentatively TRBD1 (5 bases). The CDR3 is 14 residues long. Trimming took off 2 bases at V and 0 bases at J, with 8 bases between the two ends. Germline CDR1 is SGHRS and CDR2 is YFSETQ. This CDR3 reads CASSLGDLNTEAFF. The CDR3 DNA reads TGCGCCAGCAGCTTAGGGGACCTGAACACTGAAGCTTTCTTT.

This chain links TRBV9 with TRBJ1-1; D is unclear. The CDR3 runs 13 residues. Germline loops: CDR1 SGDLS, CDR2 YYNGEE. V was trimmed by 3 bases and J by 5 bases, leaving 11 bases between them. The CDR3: CASSGQRATEAFF. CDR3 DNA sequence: TGTGCCAGCAGCGGTCAACGAGCGACTGAAGCTTTCTTT.

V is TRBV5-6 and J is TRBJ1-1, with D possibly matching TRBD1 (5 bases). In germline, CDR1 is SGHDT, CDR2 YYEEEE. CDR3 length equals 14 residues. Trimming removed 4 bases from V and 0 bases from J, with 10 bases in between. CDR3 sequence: CASSVLTVNTEAFF. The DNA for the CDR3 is TGTGCCAGCAGCGTACTGACAGTGAACACTGAAGCTTTCTTT. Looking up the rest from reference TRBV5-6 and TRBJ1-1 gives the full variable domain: DAGVTQSPTHLIKTRGQQVTLRCSPKSGHDTVSWYQQALGQGPQFIFQYYEEEERQRGNFPDRFSGHQFPNYSSELNVNALLLGDSALYLCASSVLTVNTEAFFGQGTRLTVV.

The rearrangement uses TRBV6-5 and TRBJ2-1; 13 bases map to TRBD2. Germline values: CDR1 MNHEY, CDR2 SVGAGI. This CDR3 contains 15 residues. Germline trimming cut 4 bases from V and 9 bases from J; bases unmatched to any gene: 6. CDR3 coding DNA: TGTGCCAGCAGTTCAAGACTAGCGGGAGGTCTTGAGCAGTTCTTC. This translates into CASSSRLAGGLEQFF.

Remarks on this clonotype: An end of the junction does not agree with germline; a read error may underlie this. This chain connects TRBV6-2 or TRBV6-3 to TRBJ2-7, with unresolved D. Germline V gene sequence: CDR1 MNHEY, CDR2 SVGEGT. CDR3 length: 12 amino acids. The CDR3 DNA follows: TGTGCCAGCAGCCTGACCTCCTACGAGCAGCACTTC. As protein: CASSLTSYEQHF.

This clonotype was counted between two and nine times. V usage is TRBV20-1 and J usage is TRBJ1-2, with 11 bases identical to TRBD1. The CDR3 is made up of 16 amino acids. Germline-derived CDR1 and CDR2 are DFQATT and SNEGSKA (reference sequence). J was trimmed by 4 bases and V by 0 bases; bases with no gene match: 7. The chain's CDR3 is CSARDRRTGGGYGYTF. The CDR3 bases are TGCAGTGCTAGAGATCGAAGGACAGGGGGCGGCTATGGCTACACCTTC.

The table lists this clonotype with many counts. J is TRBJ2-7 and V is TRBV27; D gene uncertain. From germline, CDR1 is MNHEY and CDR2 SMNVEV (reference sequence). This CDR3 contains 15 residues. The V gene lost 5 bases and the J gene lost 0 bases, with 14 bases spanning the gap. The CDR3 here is CASSPVGGSSYEQYF. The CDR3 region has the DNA TGTGCCAGCAGTCCCGTAGGCGGAAGCTCCTACGAGCAGTACTTC.

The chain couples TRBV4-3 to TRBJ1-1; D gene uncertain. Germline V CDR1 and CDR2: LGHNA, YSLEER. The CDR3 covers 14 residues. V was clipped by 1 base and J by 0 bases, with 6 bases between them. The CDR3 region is CASSQVQLNTEAFF. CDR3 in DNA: TGCGCCAGCAGCCAAGTTCAGCTGAACACTGAAGCTTTCTTT.

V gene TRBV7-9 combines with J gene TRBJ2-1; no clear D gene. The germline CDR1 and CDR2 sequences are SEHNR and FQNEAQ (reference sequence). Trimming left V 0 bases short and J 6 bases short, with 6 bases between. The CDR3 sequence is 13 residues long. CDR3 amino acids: CASSLALFNEQFF. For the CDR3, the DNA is TGTGCCAGCAGCTTAGCGCTTTTCAATGAGCAGTTCTTC.

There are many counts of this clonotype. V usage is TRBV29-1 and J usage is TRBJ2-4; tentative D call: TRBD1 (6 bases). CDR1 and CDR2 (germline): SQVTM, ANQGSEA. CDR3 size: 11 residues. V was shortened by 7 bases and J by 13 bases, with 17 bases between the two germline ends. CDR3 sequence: CSALTGTLQYF. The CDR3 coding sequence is TGCAGCGCCTTAACAGGGACCCTCCAGTACTTC.

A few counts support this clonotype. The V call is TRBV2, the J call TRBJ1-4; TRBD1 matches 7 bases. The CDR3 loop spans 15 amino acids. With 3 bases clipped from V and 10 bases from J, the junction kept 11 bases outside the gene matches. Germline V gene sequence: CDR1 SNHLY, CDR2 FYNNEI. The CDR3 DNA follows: TGTGCCAGCAGTGAGCCACAGGGGACGACGGGAAAACTGTTTTTT. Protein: CASSEPQGTTGKLFF.

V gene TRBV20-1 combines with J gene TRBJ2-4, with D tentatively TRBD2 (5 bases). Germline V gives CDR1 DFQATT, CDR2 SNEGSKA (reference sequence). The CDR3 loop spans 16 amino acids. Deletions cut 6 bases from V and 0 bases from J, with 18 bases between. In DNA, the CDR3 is TGCAGTGCCCACGGCGGGCCACGATTAGCCAAAAACATTCAGTACTTC. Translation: CSAHGGPRLAKNIQYF.

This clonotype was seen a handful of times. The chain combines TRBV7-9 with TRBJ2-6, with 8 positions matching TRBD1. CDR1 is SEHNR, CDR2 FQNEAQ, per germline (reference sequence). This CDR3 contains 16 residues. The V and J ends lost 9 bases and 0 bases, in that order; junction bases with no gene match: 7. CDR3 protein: CASSGQGPSGANVLTF. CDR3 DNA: TGTGCCAGTAGCGGACAGGGACCCTCTGGGGCCAACGTCCTGACTTTC.

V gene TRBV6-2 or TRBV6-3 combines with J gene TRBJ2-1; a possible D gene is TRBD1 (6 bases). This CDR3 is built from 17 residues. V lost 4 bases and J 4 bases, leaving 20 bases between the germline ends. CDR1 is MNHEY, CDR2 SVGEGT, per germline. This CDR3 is CASSSPGQTRLYNEQFF. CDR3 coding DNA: TGTGCCAGCAGTTCCCCGGGACAAACGAGGCTATACAATGAGCAGTTCTTC.

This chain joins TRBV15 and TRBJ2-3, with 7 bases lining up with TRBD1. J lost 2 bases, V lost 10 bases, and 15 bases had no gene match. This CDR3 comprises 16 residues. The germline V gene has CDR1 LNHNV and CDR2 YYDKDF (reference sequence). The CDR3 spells CAIVIGDSEFTDTQYF. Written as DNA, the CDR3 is TGTGCCATTGTGATTGGGGACAGCGAATTCACAGATACGCAGTATTTT.

The CDR3: CASSLGLAGASDTQYF. The CDR3 coding sequence is TGCGCCAGCAGCCTAGGACTAGCGGGAGCGTCTGATACGCAGTATTTT. V and J are TRBV5-1 and TRBJ2-3, with 13 bases matching TRBD2. V lost 4 bases and J lost 6; bases outside the gene matches: 8. The CDR3 spans 16 residues. CDR1 and CDR2 (germline): SGHRS, YFSETQ.

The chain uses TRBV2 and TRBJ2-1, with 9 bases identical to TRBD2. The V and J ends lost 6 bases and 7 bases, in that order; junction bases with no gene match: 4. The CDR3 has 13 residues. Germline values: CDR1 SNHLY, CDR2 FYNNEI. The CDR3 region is CASRREGGNEQFF. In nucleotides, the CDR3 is TGTGCCAGCAGGCGGGAGGGTGGAAATGAGCAGTTCTTC. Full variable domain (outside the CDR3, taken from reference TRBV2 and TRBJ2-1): EPEVTQTPSHQVTQMGQEVILRCVPISNHLYFYWYRQILGQKVEFLVSFYNNEISEKSEIFDDQFSVERPDGSNFTLKIRSTKLEDSAMYFCASRREGGNEQFFGPGTRLTVL.

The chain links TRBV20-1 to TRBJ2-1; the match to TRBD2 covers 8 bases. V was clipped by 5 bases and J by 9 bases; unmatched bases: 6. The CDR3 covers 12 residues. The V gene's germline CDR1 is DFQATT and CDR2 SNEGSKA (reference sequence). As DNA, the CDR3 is TGCAGTGCTTACGGACTAGCACGTGAGCAGTTCTTC. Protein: CSAYGLAREQFF.

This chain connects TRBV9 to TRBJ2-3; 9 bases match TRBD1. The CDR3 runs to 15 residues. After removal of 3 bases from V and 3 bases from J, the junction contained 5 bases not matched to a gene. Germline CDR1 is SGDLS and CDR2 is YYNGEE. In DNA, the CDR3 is TGTGCCAGCAGCGCACAGGGGGCCCTGACAGATACGCAGTATTTT. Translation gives CASSAQGALTDTQYF.

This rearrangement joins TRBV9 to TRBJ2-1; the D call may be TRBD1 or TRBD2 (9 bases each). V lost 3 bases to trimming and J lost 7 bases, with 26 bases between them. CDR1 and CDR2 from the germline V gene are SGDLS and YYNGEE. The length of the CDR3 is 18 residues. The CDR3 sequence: CASSARDRVVLAGNEQFF. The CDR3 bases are TGTGCCAGCAGCGCACGGGACAGGGTAGTGCTAGCGGGGAATGAGCAGTTCTTC.